This T cell receptor (delta chain) emerged from a study of γδ T cells in repeated Plasmodium falciparum infection. TCRdb re-processed the multiplex PCR reads via CATT. The sample contains some 100,000 delta-chain clones, almost 1.5% of which appear only once. This clone was counted many times. The specimen sequenced was gamma-delta T cells from blood. This TCR derives from a pool of human donors (malaria-infected and uninfected, not separated).

CDR3 bases: TGTGCTCTTGGGATTCTTCACTACTGGGGGATCTACACCGATAAACTCATCTTT. This translates into CALGILHYWGIYTDKLIF. The rearrangement joins TRDV1 to TRDJ1; 10 bases align to TRDD3. CDR1 is TSWWSYY, CDR2 QGS, per germline. V lost 5 bases and J lost 0; bases outside the gene matches: 12. There are 18 residues in the CDR3.